The sample holds a few counts of the clone carrying this TCR beta chain. Its antigen is currently unknown. The data originate from a study of T cells in Graves' hyperthyroidism and ophthalmopathy. Study details: Staff took peripheral blood when the initial diagnosis was made, before any treatment began. Study conclusions and caveats: Through a model of 13 V-J features, ophthalmopathy was separated from stable hyperthyroidism.

Germline V gene lookup returns CDR1 SGHVS and CDR2 FNYEAQ. The CDR3 has 14 residues. J lost 4 bases, V lost 0 bases, and 1 base had no gene match. Exclusion of a patient resulted from uncontrolled infection, other autoimmune disease, pregnancy or lactation. PBMCs were sourced from roughly 9.7 ml fresh peripheral blood. Researchers amplified the TCR beta CDR3 regions from RNA transcripts. TCR CDR3 underwent first-round RT-PCR with the HTBI primer set. TCRdb re-derived calls from the multiplex PCR reads in MiXCR, one entry per CDR3 protein. The repertoire holds some 690,000 distinct CDR3 sequences, approximately 15% seen once, with 15% to 18% in the top ten.

The receptor was isolated from a man aged 45-60 years with Graves' hyperthyroidism. The J gene is TRBJ2-5, the V gene TRBV7-6, with TRBD1 matching over 8 bases. Sequenced input: blood. CDR3 sequence: CASSLAGTGETQYF. CDR3 DNA sequence: TGTGCCAGCAGCTTAGCGGGGACAGGAGAGACCCAGTACTTC.